These 14 T cell receptor beta chains were sequenced from one sample in a study of CD8 T cells in ankylosing spondylitis. TCRdb reprocessed the 5' RACE reads with MiXCR, giving one entry per CDR3 protein. The sample yields approximately 240,000 distinct CDR3 sequences, approximately 10% seen once. Material: blood, either unsorted or a sorted T cell fraction (not recorded which). The receptor source for this set is a male donor with ankylosing spondylitis or in good health (not recorded which).

This clonotype was counted at least ten times. V usage is TRBV7-2 and J usage is TRBJ1-4; D not resolved. The CDR3 loop spans 11 amino acids. V shed 5 bases and J shed 11 bases, with 9 bases lying between them. Germline V gene lookup returns CDR1 SGHTA and CDR2 FQGNSA. The CDR3 DNA sequence: TGTGCCAGCAGCGAACGAGGGAAACTGTTTTTT. Its translation is CASSERGKLFF.

V and J are TRBV19 and TRBJ2-2; a possible D gene is TRBD1 (6 bases). The germline V gene encodes CDR1 LNHDA and CDR2 SQIVND (reference sequence). The CDR3 runs to 15 residues. Trimming shortened V by 3 bases and J by 7 bases, and 15 bases separated the two germline ends. The CDR3 region has the DNA TGTGCCAGTAGTATGGGCAGGGGAAAGGTCGGGGAGCTGTTTTTT. Its protein is CASSMGRGKVGELFF.

This clonotype was seen only a few times. Since a much larger clone is just one base distant, this may be a read error. The J gene is TRBJ2-5, the V gene TRBV20-1, with D perhaps matching TRBD2 (6 bases). There are 11 residues in the CDR3. Germline V CDR1 and CDR2: DFQATT, SNEGSKA (reference sequence). V lost 7 bases and J lost 9, with 15 bases in between. CDR3: CSGGIGEAQYF. DNA for the CDR3: TGCAGTGGGGGGATTGGGGAGGCCCAGTACTTC.

This clonotype was detected a few times. The chain links TRBV20-1 to TRBJ1-1; no clear D gene. V lost 2 bases to trimming and J lost 2 bases, with 12 bases between them. The CDR3 totals 14 residues. The V gene's germline CDR1 is DFQATT and CDR2 SNEGSKA (reference sequence). The CDR3 region has the DNA TGCAGTGCTAGAAGGGATGGCAGCAACACTGAAGCTTTCTTT. Amino acids: CSARRDGSNTEAFF.

This clonotype came up many times. The V call is TRBV20-1, the J call TRBJ2-3; 7 nucleotides match TRBD2. The CDR3 has 15 residues. J was trimmed by 1 base and V by 4 bases; bases with no gene match: 8. In germline, CDR1 is DFQATT, CDR2 SNEGSKA (reference sequence). The CDR3 here is CSAISAGPGTDTQYF. The CDR3 DNA reads TGCAGTGCTATCTCAGCGGGGCCCGGCACAGATACGCAGTATTTT.

In this sample, this clonotype turned up many times. The chain joins TRBV20-1 to TRBJ2-3; 12 positions agree with TRBD2. The CDR3 has 15 amino acids. Trimming at V came to 1 base and at J to 4 bases, leaving 3 bases not matched to a gene. Per the germline V gene, CDR1 is DFQATT and CDR2 is SNEGSKA (reference sequence). The CDR3 protein is CSARALAGGPDTQYF. CDR3 in DNA: TGCAGTGCTAGAGCGCTAGCGGGAGGGCCAGATACGCAGTATTTT.

This clonotype was seen many times. This rearrangement joins TRBV20-1 to TRBJ2-7, with TRBD1 as a possible D gene (6 bases). The CDR3 consists of 12 residues. Trimming took 6 bases from V and 7 from J, leaving 16 bases between them. Looked up from germline, CDR1 is DFQATT and CDR2 is SNEGSKA (reference sequence). The CDR3 is CSAFRGLGEQYF. The CDR3 DNA reads TGCAGTGCCTTCAGGGGCCTCGGGGAGCAGTACTTC.

The chain joins TRBV29-1 to TRBJ2-3, with 7 bases identical to TRBD1. Germline values: CDR1 SQVTM, CDR2 ANQGSEA. With V trimmed by 6 bases and J by 2 bases, 8 bases remained unmatched. The CDR3 contains 14 residues. CDR3 region: CSVKKGQNTDTQYF. The CDR3, as DNA: TGCAGCGTAAAAAAGGGACAGAACACAGATACGCAGTATTTT.

This clonotype was observed at least ten times. CDR3 residues: CASSQADASETQYF. CDR3 DNA: TGCGCCAGCAGCCAAGCCGACGCATCAGAGACCCAGTACTTC. The chain uses TRBV4-1 and TRBJ2-5, with D unclear. V was pared by 1 base and J by 4 bases, with 10 bases between. CDR1 is MGHRA, CDR2 YSYEKL, per germline. The CDR3 covers 14 residues.

This clonotype turned up a few times. The rearrangement joins TRBV6-5 to TRBJ1-1; no clear D gene. The germline V gene has CDR1 MNHEY and CDR2 SVGAGI. The V end was cut by 7 bases, the J end by 0 bases, with 6 bases between. The CDR3 has 12 residues. The CDR3, as DNA: TGTGCCAGCATTTCCATGAACACTGAAGCTTTCTTT. Encoded protein: CASISMNTEAFF.

This clonotype was counted at least ten times. V gene TRBV20-1 combines with J gene TRBJ2-7; 9 bases fit TRBD2. The V gene's germline CDR1 is DFQATT and CDR2 SNEGSKA (reference sequence). After removal of 3 bases from V and 0 bases from J, the junction contained 3 bases not matched to a gene. The CDR3 runs 14 residues. The CDR3 loop is CSASAGGPSYEQYF. CDR3 nucleotides: TGCAGTGCTAGCGCGGGAGGGCCCTCCTACGAGCAGTACTTC.

This clonotype was recorded at least ten times. The chain employs TRBV15 and TRBJ2-5; maybe TRBD2 (6 bases). Germline V gives CDR1 LNHNV, CDR2 YYDKDF (reference sequence). The CDR3 spans 15 residues. V lost 0 bases and J 6 bases, leaving 14 bases between the germline ends. In nucleotides, the CDR3 is TGTGCCACCAGCAGAGATTACGGGGGTAGCCAGACCCAGTACTTC. It specifies CATSRDYGGSQTQYF. Drawing the rest from reference TRBV15 and TRBJ2-5, the complete variable domain is DAMVIQNPRYQVTQFGKPVTLSCSQTLNHNVMYWYQQKSSQAPKLLFHYYDKDFNNEADTPDNFQSRRPNTSFCFLDIRSPGLGDTAMYLCATSRDYGGSQTQYFGPGTRLLVL.

This clonotype was seen repeatedly, ten times or more. The V gene is TRBV4-2, the J gene TRBJ2-3; 13 bases line up with TRBD2. Per the germline V gene, CDR1 is LGHNA and CDR2 is YNFKEQ. This CDR3 has 17 amino acids. The ends lost 0 bases at V and 1 base at J; junction bases unmatched: 1. CDR3 residues: CASSQEGTSGGTDTQYF. The CDR3 region has the DNA TGTGCCAGCAGCCAAGAGGGGACTAGCGGGGGCACAGATACGCAGTATTTT.

This clonotype was counted ten times or more. The chain recombines TRBV11-2 with TRBJ1-2, with D perhaps TRBD1 (6 bases). Deletions cut 6 bases from V and 6 bases from J, with 17 bases between. The CDR3 runs 14 residues. CDR1 SGHAT and CDR2 FQNNGV come from the germline V gene. This CDR3 is CASSSPPGAHGYTF. The CDR3 DNA reads TGTGCCAGCAGTTCCCCCCCGGGGGCGCATGGCTACACCTTC.